Below are 10 T cell receptor beta chains sequenced from a single sample in a study of CD8+CD57+ T cells in acquired aplastic anemia. An expansion of CD8+CD57+ cells by flow cytometry had been shown in patients chosen for sequencing. The study profiled TCR beta VDJ and CDR3 using genomic DNA as template. Using its own MiXCR run on the reads, TCRdb lists one record per CDR3 protein. Seen here are roughly 190,000 distinct CDR3 sequences, approximately 48% observed once, and the top ten hold over 7.5%. The sequenced sample was sorted CD4+, CD8+, or CD8+CD57+ T cells (not recorded which) from PBMCs. The receptor source for this set is a human donor with aplastic anemia.

The CDR3 here is CSASGGIKKSPLHF. CDR3 sequence (DNA): TGCAGTGCAAGCGGGGGTATAAAGAAGTCACCCCTCCACTTT. The V call is TRBV20-1, the J call TRBJ1-6; a possible D gene is TRBD1 (5 bases). The CDR3 contains 14 residues. With 6 bases removed from V and 10 bases from J, the gap between germline ends came to 19 bases. The germline V gene has CDR1 DFQATT and CDR2 SNEGSKA (reference sequence).

The J gene is TRBJ2-2, the V gene TRBV24-1; TRBD1 matches 8 bases. The CDR3 covers 14 residues. Trimming at V came to 10 bases and at J to 0 bases, leaving 3 bases not matched to a gene. Germline CDR1 is KGHDR and CDR2 is SFDVKD. In nucleotides, the CDR3 is TGTGCCACTGCGACAGGGGCGAACACCGGGGAGCTGTTTTTT. Its protein product is CATATGANTGELFF.

DNA for the CDR3: TGTGCCAGCAGTGACCGGGGACAGCCGGTCACAGATACGCAGTATTTT. It encodes CASSDRGQPVTDTQYF. The chain combines TRBV2 with TRBJ2-3; 7 nucleotides align to TRBD1. The CDR3 has 16 residues. Germline loops: CDR1 SNHLY, CDR2 FYNNEI. Trimming removed 3 bases from V and 2 bases from J; junction bases left unmatched: 8.

The chain links TRBV24-1 to TRBJ2-3; unclear D gene. CDR1 and CDR2 from the germline V gene are KGHDR and SFDVKD. V was clipped by 5 bases and J by 3 bases, with 8 bases between them. The CDR3 runs to 13 residues. CDR3 in DNA: TGTGCCACCAGTGCCCCCGGGACAGATACGCAGTATTTT. Its translation is CATSAPGTDTQYF.

This clonotype was seen a handful of times. The rearrangement uses TRBV20-1 and TRBJ1-2; 9 bases match TRBD1. Germline V gene sequence: CDR1 DFQATT, CDR2 SNEGSKA (reference sequence). The CDR3 is 14 amino acids. V lost 3 bases to trimming and J lost 4 bases; unmatched junction nucleotides: 6. The CDR3 DNA is TGCAGTGCTAGGGAGGACAGGGGCGGCTATGGCTACACCTTC. Encoded protein: CSAREDRGGYGYTF.

The DNA for the CDR3 is TGTGCCAGCACCGCCCCGGGACAGGGCTACGAGCAGTACTTC. It is translated as CASTAPGQGYEQYF. V and J are TRBV28 and TRBJ2-7, with 9 bases matching TRBD1. Trimming cost V 7 bases and J 3 bases; bases outside gene matches: 7. Germline CDR1 reads MDHEN; CDR2 reads SYDVKM. This CDR3 has 14 residues.

This clonotype was picked up many times. The V gene is TRBV11-3, the J gene TRBJ2-7; 8 bases are shared with TRBD2. From germline, CDR1 is SGHNT and CDR2 YENEEA. With 6 bases clipped from V and 2 bases from J, the junction kept 6 bases outside the gene matches. This CDR3 contains 14 residues. The CDR3 protein is CASRSGTRTYEQYF. The CDR3 DNA sequence: TGTGCCAGCAGATCCGGGACTAGAACCTACGAGCAGTACTTC.

This clonotype was detected ten times or more. The J gene is TRBJ2-5, the V gene TRBV19; D tentatively reads TRBD1 or TRBD2 (5 bases each). Germline V lookup: CDR1 LNHDA, CDR2 SQIVND (reference sequence). V was trimmed by 11 bases and J by 5 bases, leaving 12 bases between them. The CDR3 sequence is 11 residues long. The CDR3, as DNA: TGTGCCTCCGGGGCGGAGGAGACCCAGTACTTC. This codes for CASGAEETQYF.

This clonotype was detected once. This chain's CDR3 is CASSLNRDRSYEQYF. The CDR3, as DNA: TGTGCCAGCAGCTTGAACCGGGACAGGTCCTACGAGCAGTACTTC. The rearrangement links TRBV7-9 to TRBJ2-7; TRBD1 matches at 8 bases. Germline V gene data show CDR1 as SEHNR and CDR2 as FQNEAQ (reference sequence). The V gene end was trimmed by 3 bases and the J gene end by 1 base; junction bases not matched to a gene: 5. The CDR3 extends over 15 amino acids.

V and J are TRBV19 and TRBJ1-1; D not resolved. CDR3 length: 13 residues. CDR1 and CDR2 from the germline V gene are LNHDA and SQIVND (reference sequence). V shed 5 bases and J shed 0 bases, with 7 bases lying between them. The CDR3 DNA is TGTGCCAGTAGTTACACCCTGAACACTGAAGCTTTCTTT. This encodes CASSYTLNTEAFF.